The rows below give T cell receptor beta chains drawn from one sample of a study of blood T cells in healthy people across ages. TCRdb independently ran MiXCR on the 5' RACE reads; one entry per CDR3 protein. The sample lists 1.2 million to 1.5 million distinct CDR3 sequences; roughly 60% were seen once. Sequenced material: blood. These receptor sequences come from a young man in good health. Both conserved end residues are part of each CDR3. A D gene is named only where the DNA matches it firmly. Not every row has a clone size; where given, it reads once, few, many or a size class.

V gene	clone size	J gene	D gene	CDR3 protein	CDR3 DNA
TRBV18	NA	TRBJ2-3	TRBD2	CASSPVAGTSTDTQYF	TGTGCCAGCTCACCAGTAGCGGGAACATCGACAGATACGCAGTATTTT
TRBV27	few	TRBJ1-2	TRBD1	CTSSQTGQGNGYTF	TGTACCAGCAGTCAAACGGGACAGGGAAATGGCTACACCTTC
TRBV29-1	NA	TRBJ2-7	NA	CSVSASSSYEQYF	TGCAGCGTTTCAGCGTCTAGCTCCTACGAGCAGTACTTC
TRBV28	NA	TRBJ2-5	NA	CASTNAGSKETQYF	TGTGCCAGCACCAATGCCGGGAGTAAAGAGACCCAGTACTTC
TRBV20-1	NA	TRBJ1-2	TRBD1	CSASGTGFNYGYTF	TGCAGTGCTAGCGGGACAGGGTTTAACTATGGCTACACCTTC
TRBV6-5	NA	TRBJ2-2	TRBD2	CASSLRAGGPNTGELFF	TGTGCCAGCAGTCTACGGGCGGGAGGGCCGAACACCGGGGAGCTGTTTTTT
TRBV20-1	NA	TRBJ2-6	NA	CSARDRAGANVLTF	TGCAGTGCTAGAGACAGGGCTGGGGCCAACGTCCTGACTTTC
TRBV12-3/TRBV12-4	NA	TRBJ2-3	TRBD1	CASSLGQGAGTQYF	TGTGCCAGCAGTTTAGGACAGGGGGCAGGTACGCAGTATTTT
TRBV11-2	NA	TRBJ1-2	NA	CASSLYGPAGGYTF	TGTGCCAGCAGCTTATATGGGCCCGCGGGCGGCTACACCTTC
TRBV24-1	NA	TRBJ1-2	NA	CATSDGEGVSYTF	TGTGCCACCAGTGATGGAGAGGGAGTGAGCTACACCTTC
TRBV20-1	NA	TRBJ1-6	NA	CSARDQRGFNSPLHF	TGCAGTGCTAGAGATCAGAGGGGCTTTAATTCACCCCTCCACTTT
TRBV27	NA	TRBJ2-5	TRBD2	CASSSRASSGGLQETQYF	TGTGCCAGCAGTTCCCGCGCCTCCAGCGGGGGCTTACAAGAGACCCAGTACTTC
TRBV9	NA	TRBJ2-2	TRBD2	CANSLTSGSTGELFF	TGTGCCAACAGCCTGACTAGCGGGAGCACCGGGGAGCTGTTTTTT
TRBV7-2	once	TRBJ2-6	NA	CASSLGSSPGPGANVLTF	TGTGCCAGCAGCTTGGGATCCAGCCCGGGACCTGGGGCCAACGTCCTGACTTTC
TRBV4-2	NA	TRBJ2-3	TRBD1	CASSQDKGQGANTDTQYF	TGTGCCAGCAGCCAAGATAAGGGCCAGGGGGCAAACACAGATACGCAGTATTTT
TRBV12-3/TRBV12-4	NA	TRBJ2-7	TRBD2	CASRLASGRPQEQYF	TGTGCCAGCAGGTTGGCTAGCGGGAGGCCCCAAGAGCAGTACTTC
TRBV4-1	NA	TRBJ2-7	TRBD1	CASSPGTGEGEQYF	TGCGCCAGCAGCCCCGGGACAGGGGAAGGCGAGCAGTACTTC
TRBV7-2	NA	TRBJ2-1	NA	CASSFPLGQGFGNEQFF	TGTGCCAGCAGCTTTCCCCTGGGGCAGGGTTTCGGGAATGAGCAGTTCTTC
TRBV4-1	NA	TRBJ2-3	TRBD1	CASSQVGTGQGVPDTQYF	TGCGCCAGCAGCCAAGTAGGGACGGGACAGGGGGTGCCAGATACGCAGTATTTT
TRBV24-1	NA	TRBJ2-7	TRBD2	CATQGTSGSYEQYF	TGTGCCACCCAGGGGACTAGCGGCTCCTACGAGCAGTACTTC
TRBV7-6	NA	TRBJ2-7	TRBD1	CASSYNGQGSYEQYF	TGTGCCAGCAGCTATAACGGACAGGGCTCCTACGAGCAGTACTTC
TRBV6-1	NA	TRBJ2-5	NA	CASIRGQETQYF	TGTGCCAGCATCCGGGGCCAAGAGACCCAGTACTTC
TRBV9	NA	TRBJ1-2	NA	CASSTEGERGVRGYTF	TGTGCCAGCAGCACGGAGGGGGAAAGGGGTGTGAGAGGCTACACCTTC
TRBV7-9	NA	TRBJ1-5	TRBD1	CASSFDWDSAQHF	TGTGCCAGCAGCTTTGATTGGGACAGCGCCCAGCATTTT
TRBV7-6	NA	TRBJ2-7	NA	CASSLGGVATPYEQYF	TGTGCCAGCAGCCTTGGAGGGGTAGCGACCCCCTACGAGCAGTACTTC
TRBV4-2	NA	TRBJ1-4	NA	CASSQDFRSNEKLFF	TGTGCCAGCAGCCAAGATTTCAGGAGTAATGAAAAACTGTTTTTT
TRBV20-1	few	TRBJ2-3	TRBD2	CSASSAGGSGAQYF	TGCAGTGCTAGCTCTGCGGGAGGGAGTGGGGCGCAGTATTTT
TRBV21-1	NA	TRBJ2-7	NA	CASSTGERILYEQYF	TGTGCCAGCAGCACCGGGGAACGGATCCTCTACGAGCAGTACTTC
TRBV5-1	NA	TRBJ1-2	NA	CASSLMWAEANYGYTF	TGCGCCAGCAGCTTGATGTGGGCAGAAGCTAACTATGGCTACACCTTC
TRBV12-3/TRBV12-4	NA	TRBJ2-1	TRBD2	CASTAGGASGAYNEQFF	TGTGCCAGCACCGCGGGAGGGGCTAGTGGAGCCTACAATGAGCAGTTCTTC
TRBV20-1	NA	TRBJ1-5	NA	CSAGSSRQPQHF	TGCAGTGCTGGGTCCAGTCGTCAGCCCCAGCATTTT
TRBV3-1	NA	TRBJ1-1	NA	CASSQPLGPGHANTEAFF	TGTGCCAGCAGCCAACCCTTGGGGCCGGGACATGCGAACACTGAAGCTTTCTTT
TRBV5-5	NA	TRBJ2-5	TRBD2	CASSLLAGVTETQYF	TGTGCCAGCAGCTTACTAGCGGGAGTAACGGAGACCCAGTACTTC
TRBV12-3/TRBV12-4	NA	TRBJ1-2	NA	CASSPGRAGGYTF	TGTGCCAGCAGTCCAGGAAGGGCAGGGGGCTACACCTTC
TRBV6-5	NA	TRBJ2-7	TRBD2	CASSSLRTRLNHYEQYF	TGTGCCAGCAGTTCCCTCCGGACTAGACTTAATCACTACGAGCAGTACTTC
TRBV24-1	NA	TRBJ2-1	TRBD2	CATSASGGLALNERFF	TGTGCCACCAGTGCGTCTGGAGGACTAGCGCTCAATGAGCGGTTCTTC
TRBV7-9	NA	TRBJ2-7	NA	CASSPPTTDSYEQYF	TGTGCCAGCAGCCCCCCTACGACAGACTCCTACGAGCAGTACTTC
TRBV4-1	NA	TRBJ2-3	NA	CASSPDTGTLRDTQYF	TGCGCCAGCAGCCCCGACACCGGGACCCTCCGCGATACGCAGTATTTT
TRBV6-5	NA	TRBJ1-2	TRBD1	CASTDRGDGYTF	TGTGCCAGCACAGACAGGGGGGATGGCTACACCTTC
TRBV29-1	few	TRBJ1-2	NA	CSARSGIGYTF	TGCAGCGCCCGGTCGGGGATCGGCTACACCTTC
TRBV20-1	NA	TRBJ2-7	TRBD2	CSASSGRSDYEQYF	TGCAGTGCTAGTAGCGGGAGAAGCGACTACGAGCAGTACTTC
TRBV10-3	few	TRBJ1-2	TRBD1	CAISGTGTGNGYTF	TGTGCCATCAGTGGAACCGGGACAGGGAATGGCTACACCTTC
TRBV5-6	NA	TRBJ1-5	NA	CASSLGPVLYSNQPQHF	TGTGCCAGCAGTCTAGGGCCCGTTCTTTATAGCAATCAGCCCCAGCATTTT
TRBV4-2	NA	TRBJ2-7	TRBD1	CASSQGTGDYNEQYF	TGTGCCAGCAGCCAAGGGACAGGGGACTACAATGAGCAGTACTTC
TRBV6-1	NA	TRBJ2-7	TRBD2	CASSDVGTSGGEQYF	TGTGCCAGCAGTGATGTTGGGACTAGCGGGGGCGAGCAGTACTTC
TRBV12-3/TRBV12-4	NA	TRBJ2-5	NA	CAGSLEGETQYF	TGTGCCGGCAGTTTGGAGGGGGAGACCCAGTACTTC